One and the same sample provided the 30 T cell receptor beta chains below, sequenced in a study of T cells after yellow fever vaccination. TCRdb processed the 5' RACE reads anew with MiXCR; each CDR3 protein has one entry. This repertoire shows just over 300,000 distinct CDR3 sequences, around 3.9% found once; its top ten account for around 24%. The sequencing used PBMCs, collected on the day of the yellow fever booster vaccination. All receptors come from a man aged 18 to 29 who received the YFV17D yellow fever vaccine.

This clonotype showed up many times. The V gene is TRBV5-1, the J gene TRBJ1-1; the match to TRBD1 covers 7 bases. CDR1 is SGHRS and CDR2 is YFSETQ in the germline V gene. The CDR3 runs to 15 residues. V was pared by 2 bases and J by 0 bases, with 4 bases of the junction left unmatched. The CDR3 loop is CASSFGTAMNTEAFF. CDR3 nucleotide sequence: TGCGCCAGCAGCTTCGGGACAGCTATGAACACTGAAGCTTTCTTT.

This clonotype was detected a few times. V usage is TRBV7-2 and J usage is TRBJ1-5; 8 nucleotides agree with TRBD1. Germline assignment: CDR1 SGHTA and CDR2 FQGNSA. V shed 0 bases and J 5 bases; nucleotides not matched to a gene: 6. The CDR3 runs to 16 residues. This CDR3 is CASSLARTGIHQPQHF. The CDR3 region has the DNA TGTGCCAGCAGCTTAGCCAGGACAGGGATTCATCAGCCCCAGCATTTT.

In regard to this clonotype: With a much larger clone just one base away, this may be a read error. This CDR3 reads CAGSLLGLPLESGELFF. As DNA, the CDR3 is TGTGCCGGCAGCTTATTGGGACTCCCCCTAGAATCCGGGGAGCTGTTTTTT. The J gene is TRBJ2-2, the V gene TRBV7-3; tentatively, D is TRBD2 (6 bases). CDR1 and CDR2 (germline): SGHTA, FQGTGA. The CDR3 spans 17 residues.

This clonotype was detected a few times. The chain carries TRBV5-1 and TRBJ1-4; 8 bases fit TRBD1. V shed 7 bases and J 3 bases; nucleotides not matched to a gene: 2. Germline values: CDR1 SGHRS, CDR2 YFSETQ. This CDR3 is built from 13 residues. The CDR3 is CASQDRANEKLFF. The CDR3 DNA sequence: TGCGCCAGCCAGGACAGGGCTAATGAAAAACTGTTTTTT.

This clonotype was detected only a few times. This chain connects TRBV24-1 to TRBJ2-2, with 10 bases matching TRBD1. The CDR3 has 16 residues. V trimming: 4 bases; J trimming: 4 bases; junction bases outside the gene matches: 5. The germline CDR1 and CDR2 sequences are KGHDR and SFDVKD. The CDR3 here is CATSETGQGGTGELFF. CDR3 sequence (DNA): TGTGCCACCAGTGAGACCGGACAGGGGGGCACCGGGGAGCTGTTTTTT.

The gene calls are TRBV9 and TRBJ2-5; 11 bases match TRBD2. Germline V CDR1 and CDR2: SGDLS, YYNGEE. V lost 1 base to trimming and J lost 5 bases; unmatched junction nucleotides: 7. This CDR3 contains 16 residues. CDR3 protein: CASSVPVAGGKETQYF. CDR3 nucleotides: TGTGCCAGCAGCGTACCGGTAGCGGGGGGGAAGGAGACCCAGTACTTC.

This clonotype was seen more than once but under ten times. V is TRBV12-3 or TRBV12-4 and J is TRBJ2-1; D gene uncertain. V lost 6 bases to trimming and J lost 4 bases, with 13 bases between them. The CDR3 totals 14 residues. DNA of the CDR3: TGTGCCAGCAGCAATCCCGTACAATACAATGAGCAGTTCTTC. Its protein product is CASSNPVQYNEQFF.

J is TRBJ1-3 and V is TRBV20-1; D ambiguous. CDR3 length: 15 residues. Germline V gene lookup returns CDR1 DFQATT and CDR2 SNEGSKA (reference sequence). V lost 2 bases and J 0 bases, leaving 11 bases between the germline ends. The CDR3 DNA sequence: TGCAGTGCTAGATTGATGGGGAACTCTGGAAACACCATATATTTT. It translates to CSARLMGNSGNTIYF.

A word on this clonotype: The junction departs from the called germline gene at one end, perhaps through a read error. The V call is TRBV5-5, the J call TRBJ2-7, with 7 nucleotides matching TRBD1. This CDR3 contains 12 residues. Germline V gene data show CDR1 as SGHKS and CDR2 as YYEKEE (reference sequence). The CDR3: CASSGTATYEQF. The CDR3 DNA reads as TGTGCCAGCAGTGGGACAGCCACCTACGAGCAGTTC.

This clonotype appeared many times. The chain employs TRBV20-1 and TRBJ2-3, with 14 bases lining up with TRBD2. CDR3 length: 16 residues. The J segment lost 2 bases and the V segment lost 1 base, leaving 2 bases of the junction unmatched. Germline V gene data show CDR1 as DFQATT and CDR2 as SNEGSKA (reference sequence). The CDR3 protein is CSARGTSGGYTDTQYF. CDR3 DNA: TGCAGTGCTAGAGGGACTAGCGGGGGGTACACAGATACGCAGTATTTT.

This clonotype was recorded at least ten times. This chain links TRBV29-1 with TRBJ1-2; D remains ambiguous. The CDR3 extends over 13 amino acids. From germline, CDR1 is SQVTM and CDR2 ANQGSEA. V lost 5 bases and J lost 1, with 11 bases in between. CDR3 sequence (DNA): TGCAGCGTTTTTTCAGTCCTTAACTATGGCTACACCTTC. Translated, it gives CSVFSVLNYGYTF. Supplemented by reference TRBV29-1 and TRBJ1-2, the full variable domain reads SAVISQKPSRDICQRGTSLTIQCQVDSQVTMMFWYRQQPGQSLTLIATANQGSEATYESGFVIDKFPISRPNLTFSTLTVSNMSPEDSSIYLCSVFSVLNYGYTFGSGTRLTVV.

This clonotype was observed at least ten times. The chain joins TRBV7-6 to TRBJ2-3, with 7 bases lining up with TRBD2. Germline V gene lookup returns CDR1 SGHVS and CDR2 FNYEAQ. The CDR3 runs 16 residues. With V trimmed by 5 bases and J by 1 base, 9 bases remained unmatched. The CDR3 nucleotides read TGTGCCAGCAGCCCGAGGTATACTAGCGGCACAGATACGCAGTATTTT. Protein: CASSPRYTSGTDTQYF. Combining the CDR3 with reference TRBV7-6 and TRBJ2-3 gives the whole variable domain GAGVSQSPRYKVTKRGQDVALRCDPISGHVSLYWYRQALGQGPEFLTYFNYEAQQDKSGLPNDRFSAERPEGSISTLTIQRTEQRDSAMYRCASSPRYTSGTDTQYFGPGTRLTVL.

This clonotype has only a few counts. V is TRBV12-3 or TRBV12-4 and J is TRBJ2-1; weak D call: TRBD1 (6 bases). Trimming left V 7 bases short and J 5 bases short, with 15 bases between. The length of the CDR3 is 14 residues. CDR3 sequence: CASIIRGRDNEQFF. CDR3 sequence (DNA): TGTGCCAGCATCATCAGGGGACGGGACAATGAGCAGTTCTTC.

There are a few counts of this clonotype. The V and J genes are TRBV7-2 and TRBJ2-7, with D unresolved. The CDR3 consists of 13 residues. The germline V gene has CDR1 SGHTA and CDR2 FQGNSA. The germline V and J ends were trimmed by 5 bases and 6 bases, with 14 bases remaining between them. In DNA, the CDR3 is TGTGCCAGCAGCCCTCAGCCGGGCGGCGAGCAGTACTTC. It codes for CASSPQPGGEQYF. Based on the CDR3 plus reference TRBV7-2 and TRBJ2-7, the full variable domain is GAGVSQSPSNKVTEKGKDVELRCDPISGHTALYWYRQSLGQGLEFLIYFQGNSAPDKSGLPSDRFSAERTGGSVSTLTIQRTQQEDSAVYLCASSPQPGGEQYFGPGTRLTVT.

This clonotype was seen only a few times. The rearrangement joins TRBV25-1 to TRBJ1-1; no clear D gene. V lost 2 bases, J lost 6 bases, and 19 bases lay in between. The CDR3 has 16 residues. CDR1 MGHDK and CDR2 SYGVNS come from the germline V gene. Written as DNA, the CDR3 is TGTGCCAGCAGTGAACTGAACGAGGGTAGCTCAGCTGAAGCTTTCTTT. Amino acid sequence: CASSELNEGSSAEAFF.

This chain connects TRBV3-1 to TRBJ1-4; no firm D call. V lost 0 bases, J lost 16 bases, and 15 bases lay in between. There are 13 residues in the CDR3. CDR1 is LGHDT and CDR2 is YNNKEL in the germline V gene (reference sequence). CDR3 protein: CASSQDPWTRGFF. Written as DNA, the CDR3 is TGTGCCAGCAGCCAAGATCCCTGGACCCGGGGGTTTTTT.

The gene calls are TRBV4-3 and TRBJ2-3; 11 positions match TRBD2. CDR3 size: 17 residues. V was clipped by 1 base and J by 4 bases; unmatched bases: 7. CDR1 and CDR2 (germline): LGHNA, YSLEER. CDR3 DNA: TGCGCCAGCAGCCAAGGACTTACTAGCGGGGGCCCAGATACGCAGTATTTT. This translates into CASSQGLTSGGPDTQYF.

This chain connects TRBV27 to TRBJ1-5; no clear D. Germline V gene lookup returns CDR1 MNHEY and CDR2 SMNVEV (reference sequence). V lost 3 bases, J lost 7 bases, and 10 bases lay in between. The CDR3 length is 13 residues. CDR3 region: CASSFGVWQPQHF. The CDR3 DNA reads TGTGCCAGCAGTTTCGGCGTTTGGCAGCCCCAGCATTTT.

This clonotype appeared many times. The chain links TRBV2 to TRBJ1-6, with D tentatively TRBD1 (5 bases). In germline, CDR1 is SNHLY, CDR2 FYNNEI. The CDR3 has 13 amino acids. V was cut by 7 bases and J by 7 bases, with 11 bases left in between. This CDR3 reads CASNPGWNSPLHF. As DNA, the CDR3 is TGTGCCAGCAACCCAGGGTGGAATTCACCCCTCCACTTT. The whole variable domain, remainder taken from reference TRBV2 and TRBJ1-6, is EPEVTQTPSHQVTQMGQEVILRCVPISNHLYFYWYRQILGQKVEFLVSFYNNEISEKSEIFDDQFSVERPDGSNFTLKIRSTKLEDSAMYFCASNPGWNSPLHFGNGTRLTVT.

The chain couples TRBV28 to TRBJ2-5; 13 positions match TRBD2. The germline V gene has CDR1 MDHEN and CDR2 SYDVKM. CDR3 length: 18 amino acids. Trimming took 5 bases from V and 5 from J; bases not matched to a gene: 14. CDR3 nucleotide sequence: TGTGCCAGCAGTCAAAGGCAAACTAGCGGGGGGGCCCGGGAGACCCAGTACTTC. It yields the protein CASSQRQTSGGARETQYF.

The table lists this clonotype with many counts. Its ends do not fully match the called genes, so a read error is possible. This chain uses TRBV5-1 with TRBJ2-1; 7 nucleotides line up with TRBD2. The germline V gene has CDR1 SGHRS and CDR2 YFSETQ. This CDR3 has 15 residues. In nucleotides, the CDR3 is TGTGCCAGCAGCTTAGTGGGGGGGTCCTACAATGAGCAGTTCTTC. Translating gives CASSLVGGSYNEQFF.

This clonotype was recorded many times. The chain recombines TRBV5-1 with TRBJ2-5; 8 nucleotides agree with TRBD1. In germline, CDR1 is SGHRS, CDR2 YFSETQ. CDR3 length equals 16 residues. V was clipped by 3 bases and J by 5 bases; unmatched bases: 12. The CDR3 nucleotides are TGCGCCAGCAGCTCTACAACCAGGGGGCAGGCGGAGACCCAGTACTTC. Translated, it gives CASSSTTRGQAETQYF.

This clonotype occurred many times. V gene TRBV6-5 combines with J gene TRBJ2-7, with a weak D call TRBD1 (5 bases). The CDR3 runs 13 residues. V was cut by 2 bases and J by 2 bases, with 7 bases left in between. The germline V gene has CDR1 MNHEY and CDR2 SVGAGI. CDR3 nucleotide sequence: TGTGCCAGCAGTTACGACAGCGCCTACGAGCAGTACTTC. This codes for CASSYDSAYEQYF.

The chain couples TRBV7-9 to TRBJ2-7; D ambiguous. Trimming removed 5 bases from V and 3 bases from J, with 11 bases in between. This CDR3 is 13 amino acids long. The germline gives CDR1 SEHNR, CDR2 FQNEAQ (reference sequence). The CDR3 sequence is CASSPHSGYEQYF. The DNA of the CDR3 is TGTGCCAGCAGCCCGCACTCTGGCTACGAGCAGTACTTC.

In this sample, this clonotype turned up many times. The chain is built from TRBV10-3 and TRBJ2-2; 7 nucleotides line up with TRBD1. Germline V gene lookup returns CDR1 ENHRY and CDR2 SYGVKD. The CDR3 has 14 amino acids. The V and J ends lost 8 bases and 8 bases, in that order; junction bases with no gene match: 11. CDR3: CAIGDRTPRGELFF. The CDR3, as DNA: TGTGCCATCGGGGACAGAACCCCGCGTGGGGAGCTGTTTTTT.

This clonotype came up many times. The chain is built from TRBV5-8 and TRBJ2-5, with 8 bases identical to TRBD1. The junction had 4 bases not matched to a gene; V was cut back by 5 bases and J by 4 bases. The CDR3 has 13 residues. Per germline, CDR1 SGHTS and CDR2 YDEGEE. As DNA, the CDR3 is TGTGCCAGCAGTCGCGACAGGGGAGAGACCCAGTACTTC. Its protein product is CASSRDRGETQYF.

This clonotype was found many times. This rearrangement joins TRBV4-1 to TRBJ2-2; 9 nucleotides agree with TRBD2. Trimming cost V 1 base and J 2 bases; bases outside gene matches: 5. CDR1 and CDR2 (germline): MGHRA, YSYEKL. This CDR3 has 17 residues. In nucleotides, the CDR3 is TGCGCCAGCAGCCAAGGTAGACTAGCGGACAACACCGGGGAGCTGTTTTTT. It yields the protein CASSQGRLADNTGELFF.

The chain is built from TRBV5-4 and TRBJ1-1, with 9 bases fitting TRBD1. Germline CDR1 is SGHNT and CDR2 is YYREEE (reference sequence). The V gene end was trimmed by 3 bases and the J gene end by 0 bases; junction bases not matched to a gene: 6. The CDR3 runs to 16 residues. CDR3: CASSSTGGGVNTEAFF. The CDR3, as DNA: TGTGCCAGCAGCTCCACAGGGGGCGGAGTGAACACTGAAGCTTTCTTT. The whole variable domain, remainder taken from reference TRBV5-4 and TRBJ1-1, is ETGVTQSPTHLIKTRGQQVTLRCSSQSGHNTVSWYQQALGQGPQFIFQYYREEENGRGNFPPRFSGLQFPNYSSELNVNALELDDSALYLCASSSTGGGVNTEAFFGQGTRLTVV.

This clonotype was counted ten times or more. The rearrangement joins TRBV4-1 to TRBJ2-5; the D is unclear. Germline V gene data show CDR1 as MGHRA and CDR2 as YSYEKL. CDR3 size: 12 residues. Trimming cost V 0 bases and J 7 bases, with 6 bases left between them. The DNA for the CDR3 is TGCGCCAGCAGCCAAGATCTGGGGACCCAGTACTTC. This codes for CASSQDLGTQYF.

This clonotype was found many times. V is TRBV5-1 and J is TRBJ1-2, with D maybe TRBD1 (5 bases). Trimming took off 7 bases at V and 6 bases at J, with 13 bases between the two ends. This CDR3 has 12 residues. CDR1 is SGHRS, CDR2 YFSETQ, per germline. The CDR3: CASSRTPDGYTF. In DNA, the CDR3 is TGCGCCAGCTCGAGGACACCTGATGGCTACACCTTC.